These 21 T cell receptor beta chains were all obtained from the same sample, sequenced in a study of T cells after yellow fever vaccination. TCRdb passed the 5' RACE reads through MiXCR, listing each CDR3 protein once. Of over 100,000 distinct CDR3 sequences in the sample, around 8.6% were seen once. The material sequenced was CD8+ T cells sorted from PBMCs, taken 45 days after the yellow fever booster vaccination. The receptor set was obtained from a man aged 25-45 years who received the YFV17D yellow fever vaccine.

Ten or more counts support this clonotype. J is TRBJ2-1 and V is TRBV5-6; TRBD2 aligns across 8 bases. J gave up 4 bases and V 3 bases, and 9 bases lay outside the gene matches. CDR3 length: 16 residues. The germline V gene has CDR1 SGHDT and CDR2 YYEEEE. CDR3 protein: CASSSDREGPYNEQFF. The CDR3 DNA reads TGTGCCAGCAGCTCTGATCGGGAGGGCCCTTACAATGAGCAGTTCTTC.

Ten or more counts support this clonotype. V usage is TRBV20-1 and J usage is TRBJ1-1; D might be TRBD1 (6 bases). The ends were cut back, 3 bases at V and 6 bases at J, with 14 bases in the middle. The germline gives CDR1 DFQATT, CDR2 SNEGSKA (reference sequence). The CDR3 is 13 residues long. This chain's CDR3 is CSASKGGYAEAFF. CDR3 coding DNA: TGCAGTGCTAGTAAAGGGGGTTACGCTGAAGCTTTCTTT.

This clonotype appeared a few times. The chain recombines TRBV11-3 with TRBJ2-6, with 10 nucleotides matching TRBD1. Germline CDR1 SGHNT, CDR2 YENEEA. The CDR3 consists of 15 residues. With 5 bases clipped from V and 9 bases from J, the junction kept 7 bases outside the gene matches. The chain's CDR3 is CASSAGQGIDNVLTF. CDR3 coding DNA: TGTGCCAGCAGCGCGGGACAGGGGATCGACAACGTCCTGACTTTC.

The chain recombines TRBV7-9 with TRBJ2-5; D gene ambiguous. V lost 5 bases and J lost 3, with 10 bases in between. Germline lookup yields CDR1 SEHNR and CDR2 FQNEAQ (reference sequence). The CDR3 contains 13 residues. The DNA for the CDR3 is TGTGCCAGCAGCCCGACAATGGAAGAGACCCAGTACTTC. Translation gives CASSPTMEETQYF. Using reference TRBV7-9 and TRBJ2-5 for the parts outside the CDR3, the full variable domain is DTGVSQNPRHKITKRGQNVTFRCDPISEHNRLYWYRQTLGQGPEFLTYFQNEAQLEKSRLLSDRFSAERPKGSFSTLEIQRTEQGDSAMYLCASSPTMEETQYFGPGTRLLVL.

V usage is TRBV5-1 and J usage is TRBJ2-1; weak D call: TRBD2 (6 bases). Germline loops: CDR1 SGHRS, CDR2 YFSETQ. The CDR3 is made up of 12 amino acids. Trimming cost V 3 bases and J 8 bases, with 9 bases left between them. For the CDR3, the DNA is TGCGCCAGCAGCTGGCCGGGAGATGAGCAGTTCTTC. This encodes CASSWPGDEQFF. The full variable domain, in which reference TRBV5-1 and TRBJ2-1 provide the parts outside the CDR3, is KAGVTQTPRYLIKTRGQQVTLSCSPISGHRSVSWYQQTPGQGLQFLFEYFSETQRNKGNFPGRFSGRQFSNSRSEMNVSTLELGDSALYLCASSWPGDEQFFGPGTRLTVL.

This clonotype was detected once. The chain couples TRBV20-1 to TRBJ2-1; 9 bases agree with TRBD2. In germline, CDR1 is DFQATT, CDR2 SNEGSKA (reference sequence). The CDR3 consists of 14 residues. Germline trimming cut 4 bases from V and 4 bases from J; bases unmatched to any gene: 5. CDR3 sequence (DNA): TGCAGTGCTAAGCTAGCGGGACGATACAATGAGCAGTTCTTC. This gives the protein CSAKLAGRYNEQFF.

Ten or more counts support this clonotype. The chain has TRBV11-2 and TRBJ2-7; 8 nucleotides agree with TRBD1. The CDR3 loop spans 15 amino acids. Germline V gene sequence: CDR1 SGHAT, CDR2 FQNNGV. V lost 5 bases to trimming and J lost 1 base; unmatched junction nucleotides: 7. CDR3 sequence (DNA): TGTGCCAGCAGCCCCGGACAGGGTCTGTCCTACGAGCAGTACTTC. Its translation: CASSPGQGLSYEQYF. Drawing the rest from reference TRBV11-2 and TRBJ2-7, the complete variable domain is EAGVAQSPRYKIIEKRQSVAFWCNPISGHATLYWYQQILGQGPKLLIQFQNNGVVDDSQLPKDRFSAERLKGVDSTLKIQPAKLEDSAVYLCASSPGQGLSYEQYFGPGTRLTVT.

This clonotype was observed at least ten times. The chain employs TRBV3-1 and TRBJ2-1, with 11 bases matching TRBD2. CDR1 and CDR2 (germline): LGHDT, YNNKEL (reference sequence). This CDR3 contains 16 residues. V was clipped by 0 bases and J by 10 bases; unmatched bases: 8. CDR3: CASSQEVGLAVSEQFF. The CDR3 DNA is TGTGCCAGCAGCCAAGAGGTGGGACTAGCGGTGTCGGAGCAGTTCTTC.

Remarks on this clonotype: A much larger clonotype is one base distant, so this may be a read error. This rearrangement joins TRBV6-1 to TRBJ2-3, with TRBD2 matching 7 bases. Looked up from germline, CDR1 is MNHNS and CDR2 is SASEGT. Trimming at V came to 7 bases and at J to 2 bases, leaving 9 bases not matched to a gene. The CDR3 runs 15 residues. CDR3: CASNEAGSVTDTQYF. The CDR3 DNA follows: TGTGCCAGCAACGAAGCGGGGAGTGTCACAGATACGCAGTATTTT.

This clonotype was counted between two and nine times. This rearrangement joins TRBV27 to TRBJ2-4; unclear D gene. Deletions cut 3 bases from V and 9 bases from J, with 12 bases between. The V gene's germline CDR1 is MNHEY and CDR2 SMNVEV (reference sequence). The CDR3 totals 13 residues. CDR3 sequence (DNA): TGTGCCAGCAGTTTCGGCCCGACGGGCATTCAGTACTTC. Translating gives CASSFGPTGIQYF.

This clonotype was counted at least ten times. The CDR3 nucleotides read TGTGCCAGCAGCTTAGGGGCGCAGTTCTTC. This gives the protein CASSLGAQFF. The chain uses TRBV7-9 and TRBJ2-1; D remains unclear. From germline, CDR1 is SEHNR and CDR2 FQNEAQ (reference sequence). The length of the CDR3 is 10 residues. Trimming took 1 base from V and 12 from J, leaving 4 bases between them. Filled out from reference TRBV7-9 and TRBJ2-1, the complete variable domain reads DTGVSQNPRHKITKRGQNVTFRCDPISEHNRLYWYRQTLGQGPEFLTYFQNEAQLEKSRLLSDRFSAERPKGSFSTLEIQRTEQGDSAMYLCASSLGAQFFGPGTRLTVL.

This clonotype was seen only once. A read error may explain this, as a much larger clone is one base away. This chain connects TRBV27 to TRBJ2-7; 10 bases match TRBD2. CDR1 and CDR2 from the germline V gene are MNHEY and SMNVEV (reference sequence). V was clipped by 5 bases and J by 2 bases; unmatched bases: 12. The length of the CDR3 is 17 residues. The chain's CDR3 is CASSPPETSGRAYEQYF. CDR3 bases: TGTGCCAGCAGTCCCCCGGAGACAAGCGGGAGGGCCTACGAGCAGTACTTC.

This clonotype was detected many times. This chain links TRBV15 with TRBJ1-1; D remains unclear. V was shortened by 2 bases and J by 11 bases, with 18 bases between the two germline ends. This CDR3 spans 14 amino acids. CDR1 is LNHNV, CDR2 YYDKDF, per germline (reference sequence). The CDR3 DNA follows: TGTGCCACCAGCAGACTACCGGCTTGGCAGAAGGCTTTCTTT. It encodes CATSRLPAWQKAFF.

As for this clonotype: This may arise from a read error, as a much more abundant clone is one base away. This chain joins TRBV20-1 and TRBJ2-7; 7 positions match TRBD2. The CDR3 loop spans 15 amino acids. Germline V gene sequence: CDR1 DFQATT, CDR2 SNEGSKA (reference sequence). Here the CDR3 reads CSALKLANFITEQSF. The CDR3 DNA is TGCAGTGCTCTAAAACTAGCGAACTTCATCACCGAGCAGTCCTTC.

This clonotype occurred many times. The chain has TRBV9 and TRBJ2-1, with a tentative D call TRBD2 (6 bases). Germline CDR1 and CDR2: SGDLS and YYNGEE. V was trimmed by 0 bases and J by 4 bases, leaving 14 bases between them. The CDR3 loop spans 16 amino acids. In DNA form, the CDR3 reads TGTGCCAGCAGCGTAGGGGCAAAGGGACTTTACAATGAGCAGTTCTTC. Protein product: CASSVGAKGLYNEQFF.

The chain recombines TRBV5-1 with TRBJ1-5, with TRBD1 identical over 10 bases. Germline-derived CDR1 and CDR2 are SGHRS and YFSETQ. There are 16 residues in the CDR3. J lost 2 bases, V lost 7 bases, and 9 bases had no gene match. The CDR3 bases are TGCGCCAGCCTATTTGGGACAGGGGAAGGCAATCAGCCCCAGCATTTT. It is translated as CASLFGTGEGNQPQHF.

The V and J genes are TRBV5-1 and TRBJ2-3, with 8 bases aligning to TRBD2. Trimming cost V 7 bases and J 0 bases; bases outside gene matches: 1. CDR1 and CDR2 from the germline V gene are SGHRS and YFSETQ. CDR3 length: 13 residues. The CDR3 is CASRLASTDTQYF. In DNA form, the CDR3 reads TGCGCCAGCCGACTAGCGAGCACAGATACGCAGTATTTT.

Many counts were recorded for this clonotype. The chain combines TRBV7-6 with TRBJ1-1; D gene uncertain. The CDR3 runs to 12 residues. Trimming took 5 bases from V and 1 from J, leaving 5 bases between them. Germline V gives CDR1 SGHVS, CDR2 FNYEAQ. The CDR3 bases are TGTGCCAGCAGCGACTCGAACACTGAAGCTTTCTTT. Amino acids: CASSDSNTEAFF.

This clonotype occurred many times. V gene TRBV12-3 or TRBV12-4 combines with J gene TRBJ2-7; 7 bases match TRBD1. V lost 5 bases, J lost 2 bases, and 6 bases stayed unmatched. This CDR3 comprises 14 residues. The DNA of the CDR3 is TGTGCCAGCAGTCCGACAGGGAGCCCCTACGAGCAGTACTTC. It specifies CASSPTGSPYEQYF.

This clonotype was found a few times. The rearrangement links TRBV11-1 to TRBJ2-3, with 8 nucleotides matching TRBD1. The trim removed 1 base at V and 4 bases at J, leaving 1 base unmatched. Per germline, CDR1 SGHAT and CDR2 FQDESV (reference sequence). CDR3 length: 14 amino acids. CDR3 region: CASSLGTGSDTQYF. DNA of the CDR3: TGTGCCAGCAGCTTAGGGACAGGGTCAGATACGCAGTATTTT.

This chain joins TRBV27 and TRBJ2-3; the D call may be TRBD1 or TRBD2 (5 bases each). This CDR3 is built from 13 residues. Germline CDR1 MNHEY, CDR2 SMNVEV (reference sequence). The ends were cut back, 7 bases at V and 4 bases at J, with 12 bases in the middle. CDR3 sequence reads: CASNGPGPDTQYF. Here the CDR3 DNA reads TGTGCCAGCAATGGACCGGGGCCAGATACGCAGTATTTT.